Below are 23 T cell receptor beta chains sequenced from a single sample in a study of blood T cell repertoires in COVID-19. The protocol was immunoSEQ multiplex PCR, while the TCRdb copy is restricted to in-frame clones and leaves out a portion. In the table there are a few hundred thousand clones, about 85% of which are singletons. Source material: peripheral blood. These receptors all stem from a woman aged 80 or over with active or convalescent COVID-19.

In its sample, this clone was seen once. The V call is TRBV11-3, the J call TRBJ2-2, with no clear D. Between the trimmed V and J ends, which lost 0 bases and 8 bases, there was a span of 4 bases. The CDR3 extends over 12 amino acids. Per germline, CDR1 SGHNT and CDR2 YENEEA. The DNA for the CDR3 is TGTGCCAGCAGCTTAGATAGTGGGGAGCTGTTTTTT. This gives the protein CASSLDSGELFF.

The chain recombines TRBV10-2 with TRBJ1-2, with 7 bases identical to TRBD1. Germline loops: CDR1 WSHSY, CDR2 SAAADI. The ends lost 6 bases at V and 1 base at J; junction bases unmatched: 5. This CDR3 is built from 14 residues. This CDR3 reads CASRRDSDNYGYTF. CDR3 coding DNA: TGCGCCAGCAGGCGGGACAGTGATAACTATGGCTACACCTTC.

The genes are TRBV10-3 and TRBJ2-3, with 10 bases that match TRBD2. This CDR3 is 16 amino acids long. Trimming cost V 4 bases and J 3 bases; bases outside gene matches: 7. CDR1 is ENHRY, CDR2 SYGVKD, per germline. The CDR3 reads CAISGTSGPDTDTQYF. CDR3 coding DNA: TGTGCCATCAGTGGGACTAGCGGCCCAGATACAGATACGCAGTATTTT.

The chain combines TRBV4-2 with TRBJ2-7, with D possibly being TRBD1 (5 bases). V lost 5 bases to trimming and J lost 0 bases, with 14 bases between them. This CDR3 spans 15 amino acids. Germline loops: CDR1 LGHNA, CDR2 YNFKEQ. CDR3: CASSFHMTDSYEQYF. Here the CDR3 DNA reads TGTGCCAGCAGCTTCCACATGACAGACTCCTACGAGCAGTACTTC.

This clone was seen a single time. The CDR3 sequence is CASSAHTGELFF. CDR3 DNA sequence: TGTGCCAGCAGCGCTCACACCGGGGAGCTGTTTTTT. The chain employs TRBV9 and TRBJ2-2; D remains ambiguous. Trimming took 3 bases from V and 3 from J, leaving 3 bases between them. Germline V gives CDR1 SGDLS, CDR2 YYNGEE. The CDR3 has 12 amino acids.

CDR3 residues: CASSPLAGAYEQYF. CDR3 bases: TGTGCCAGCAGCCCTCTAGCGGGCGCCTACGAGCAGTACTTC. This chain links TRBV14 with TRBJ2-7; 8 bases are shared with TRBD2. Germline CDR1 reads SGHDN; CDR2 reads FVKESK. Unmatched junction bases numbered 4, after V lost 4 bases and J lost 2 bases. This CDR3 has 14 amino acids. The complete variable domain, with remaining parts taken from reference TRBV14 and TRBJ2-7, reads EAGVTQFPSHSVIEKGQTVTLRCDPISGHDNLYWYRRVMGKEIKFLLHFVKESKQDESGMPNNRFLAERTGGTYSTLKVQPAELEDSGVYFCASSPLAGAYEQYFGPGTRLTVT.

V gene TRBV24-1 combines with J gene TRBJ2-5; TRBD2 matches 10 bases. This CDR3 comprises 15 residues. The ends lost 2 bases at V and 5 bases at J; junction bases unmatched: 4. Germline lookup yields CDR1 KGHDR and CDR2 SFDVKD. CDR3 residues: CATSDSASGGETQYF. DNA for the CDR3: TGTGCCACCAGTGATTCAGCTAGCGGGGGTGAGACCCAGTACTTC.

This clone was seen only once. The gene calls are TRBV5-8 and TRBJ1-4, with 7 bases lining up with TRBD1. Germline CDR1 SGHTS, CDR2 YDEGEE. J lost 8 bases, V lost 4 bases, and 14 bases had no gene match. The CDR3 covers 16 residues. CDR3 amino acids: CASSPGGRGKYEKLFF. In DNA form, the CDR3 reads TGTGCCAGCAGCCCTGGGGGCAGGGGGAAGTACGAAAAACTGTTTTTT.

V gene TRBV18 combines with J gene TRBJ2-2, with 7 positions matching TRBD1. After removal of 5 bases from V and 4 bases from J, the junction contained 10 bases not matched to a gene. Per the germline V gene, CDR1 is KGHSH and CDR2 is LQKENI. CDR3 length: 16 residues. The CDR3, as DNA: TGTGCCAGCTCATCCCAGGGGGTGTTGGTCACCGGGGAGCTGTTTTTT. It specifies CASSSQGVLVTGELFF.

This clone was detected only a few times. V usage is TRBV29-1 and J usage is TRBJ2-5; 8 positions match TRBD2. The trim removed 3 bases at V and 5 bases at J, leaving 2 bases unmatched. Germline V CDR1 and CDR2: SQVTM, ANQGSEA. The CDR3 is 12 amino acids. This chain's CDR3 is CSVDLAGETQYF. DNA for the CDR3: TGCAGCGTTGATCTAGCGGGCGAGACCCAGTACTTC.

The genes are TRBV6-5 and TRBJ2-5; D is unclear. This CDR3 comprises 12 residues. V was shortened by 5 bases and J by 4 bases, with 8 bases between the two germline ends. CDR1 MNHEY and CDR2 SVGAGI come from the germline V gene. The DNA of the CDR3 is TGTGCCAGCAGTAGATCGGGAGAGACCCAGTACTTC. Its translation is CASSRSGETQYF.

The rearrangement links TRBV28 to TRBJ2-7; TRBD1 matches 7 bases. J lost 9 bases, V lost 5 bases, and 7 bases had no gene match. Germline V lookup: CDR1 MDHEN, CDR2 SYDVKM. The CDR3 consists of 12 residues. The CDR3 protein is CASSPFRQGQYF. CDR3 sequence (DNA): TGTGCCAGCAGTCCTTTTAGACAGGGGCAGTACTTC.

The chain employs TRBV18 and TRBJ1-1; perhaps TRBD1 as D (5 bases). CDR3 length: 16 residues. Germline loops: CDR1 KGHSH, CDR2 LQKENI. Trimming removed 3 bases at V and 0 bases at J, with 14 bases between. The CDR3 DNA sequence: TGTGCCAGCTCACCCTCCCCTGGACACCTGAACACTGAAGCTTTCTTT. This translates into CASSPSPGHLNTEAFF.

This clone was found a few times. CDR3 coding DNA: TGTGCCAGCAGCTTCTCGCTAGCGGGAGGGCCGGAACGCAATGAGCAGTTCTTC. Its protein product is CASSFSLAGGPERNEQFF. The chain uses TRBV5-6 and TRBJ2-1; 12 bases are a match to TRBD2. Per germline, CDR1 SGHDT and CDR2 YYEEEE. The CDR3 contains 18 residues. J lost 6 bases, V lost 2 bases, and 12 bases had no gene match.

This clone was seen a handful of times. The V and J genes are TRBV6-2 or TRBV6-3 and TRBJ1-1, with D uncertain. The V gene's germline CDR1 is MNHEY and CDR2 SVGEGT. CDR3 length equals 14 residues. Deletions cut 1 base from V and 5 bases from J, with 11 bases between. The CDR3 region has the DNA TGTGCCAGCAGTTACTACGGGGTAGGAACTGAAGCTTTCTTT. Protein product: CASSYYGVGTEAFF.

The J gene is TRBJ1-5, the V gene TRBV6-2 or TRBV6-3, with D possibly being TRBD1 (5 bases). Trimming pared 2 bases from V and 0 bases from J, leaving 8 bases between. Germline V gives CDR1 MNHEY, CDR2 SVGEGT. The CDR3 length is 15 residues. CDR3 region: CASSYGGYSNQPQHF. CDR3 bases: TGTGCCAGCAGTTACGGGGGGTATAGCAATCAGCCCCAGCATTTT.

At least ten counts were recorded for this clone. This chain connects TRBV6-6 to TRBJ1-3; D not resolved. The germline V gene has CDR1 MNHNY and CDR2 SVGAGI (reference sequence). CDR3 length: 14 amino acids. Trimming took off 4 bases at V and 2 bases at J, with 9 bases between the two ends. The CDR3 DNA is TGTGCCAGCAGTTCCGGGGAAACTGGAAACACCATATATTTT. Translated, it gives CASSSGETGNTIYF.

This rearrangement joins TRBV2 to TRBJ1-2; TRBD1 is a possible D gene (6 bases). Germline CDR1 SNHLY, CDR2 FYNNEI. The CDR3 sequence is 14 residues long. V lost 3 bases and J lost 4, with 12 bases in between. The CDR3 here is CASSDQGLGYGYTF. Written as DNA, the CDR3 is TGTGCCAGCAGTGATCAGGGGCTGGGCTATGGCTACACCTTC. Full variable domain (rest looked up from reference TRBV2 and TRBJ1-2): EPEVTQTPSHQVTQMGQEVILRCVPISNHLYFYWYRQILGQKVEFLVSFYNNEISEKSEIFDDQFSVERPDGSNFTLKIRSTKLEDSAMYFCASSDQGLGYGYTFGSGTRLTVV.

This clone showed up just once. The chain has TRBV12-3 or TRBV12-4 and TRBJ2-7; 7 bases are shared with TRBD2. After removal of 6 bases from V and 3 bases from J, the junction contained 5 bases not matched to a gene. This CDR3 spans 13 amino acids. CDR3 coding DNA: TGTGCCAGCAGGGAAGCGGGAATCTACGAGCAGTACTTC. This codes for CASREAGIYEQYF.

V and J are TRBV7-9 and TRBJ1-1, with D hard to call. V lost 2 bases and J 0 bases, leaving 4 bases between the germline ends. Germline CDR1 SEHNR, CDR2 FQNEAQ (reference sequence). The CDR3 sequence is 13 residues long. For the CDR3, the DNA is TGTGCCAGCAGCTTACAGATGAACACTGAAGCTTTCTTT. Residues: CASSLQMNTEAFF.

The genes are TRBV7-8 and TRBJ2-6; 7 nucleotides align to TRBD1. The CDR3 totals 16 residues. Per the germline V gene, CDR1 is SGHVS and CDR2 is FQNEAQ. With V trimmed by 1 base and J by 4 bases, 4 bases remained unmatched. CDR3 amino acids: CASSLVTGVGANVLTF. The CDR3 DNA follows: TGTGCCAGCAGCTTAGTCACAGGGGTCGGGGCCAACGTCCTGACTTTC. Combining the CDR3 with reference TRBV7-8 and TRBJ2-6 gives the whole variable domain GAGVSQSPRYKVAKRGQDVALRCDPISGHVSLFWYQQALGQGPEFLTYFQNEAQLDKSGLPSDRFFAERPEGSVSTLKIQRTQQEDSAVYLCASSLVTGVGANVLTFGAGSRLTVL.

The CDR3 here is CAISTSGGLADTQYF. The CDR3, as DNA: TGTGCCATCAGTACTAGCGGGGGGTTGGCAGATACGCAGTATTTT. This chain uses TRBV10-3 with TRBJ2-3, with 12 bases lining up with TRBD2. CDR3 size: 15 residues. With V trimmed by 5 bases and J by 4 bases, 4 bases remained unmatched. Germline loops: CDR1 ENHRY, CDR2 SYGVKD.

The rearrangement uses TRBV3-1 (or the pseudogene TRBV3-2) and TRBJ2-1; TRBD2 matches 10 bases. Germline V CDR1 and CDR2: LGHDT, YNNKEL (reference sequence). This CDR3 has 14 amino acids. V shed 4 bases and J 9 bases; nucleotides not matched to a gene: 6. CDR3 in amino acids: CASSRFLAGVEQFF. CDR3 bases: TGTGCCAGCAGCCGATTTCTAGCGGGGGTTGAGCAGTTCTTC.